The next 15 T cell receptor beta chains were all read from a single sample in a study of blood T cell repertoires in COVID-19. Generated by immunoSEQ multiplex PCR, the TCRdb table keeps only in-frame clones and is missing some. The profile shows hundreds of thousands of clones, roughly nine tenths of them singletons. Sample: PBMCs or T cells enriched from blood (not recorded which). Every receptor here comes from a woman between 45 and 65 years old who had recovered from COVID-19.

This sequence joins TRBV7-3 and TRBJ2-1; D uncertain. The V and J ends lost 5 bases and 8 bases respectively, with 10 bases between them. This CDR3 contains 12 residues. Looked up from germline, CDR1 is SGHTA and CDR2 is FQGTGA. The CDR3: CASSPRGDEQFF. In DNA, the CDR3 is TGTGCCAGCAGCCCCCGCGGCGATGAGCAGTTCTTC.

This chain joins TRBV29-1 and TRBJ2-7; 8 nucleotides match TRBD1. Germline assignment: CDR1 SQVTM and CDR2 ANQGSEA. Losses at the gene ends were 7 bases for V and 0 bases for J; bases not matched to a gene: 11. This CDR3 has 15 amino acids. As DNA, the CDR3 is TGCAGCGCCGGCAACCGGGACAGGAGCTCCTACGAGCAGTACTTC. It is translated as CSAGNRDRSSYEQYF.

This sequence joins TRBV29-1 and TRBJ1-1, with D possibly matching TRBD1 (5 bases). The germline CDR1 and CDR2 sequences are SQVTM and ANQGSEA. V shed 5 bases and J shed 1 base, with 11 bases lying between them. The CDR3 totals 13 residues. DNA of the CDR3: TGCAGCGTTAGGGAGGGACCGAACACTGAAGCTTTCTTT. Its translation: CSVREGPNTEAFF.

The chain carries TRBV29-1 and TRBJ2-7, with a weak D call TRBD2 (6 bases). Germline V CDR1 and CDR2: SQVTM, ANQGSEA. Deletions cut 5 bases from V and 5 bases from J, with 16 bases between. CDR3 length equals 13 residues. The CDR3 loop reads CSVSNRLVHEQYF. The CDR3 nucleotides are TGCAGCGTTAGCAATAGACTAGTCCACGAGCAGTACTTC.

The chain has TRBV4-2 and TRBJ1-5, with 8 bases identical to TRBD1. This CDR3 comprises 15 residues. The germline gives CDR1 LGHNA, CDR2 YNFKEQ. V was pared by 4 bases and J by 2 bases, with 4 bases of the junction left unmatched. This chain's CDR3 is CASSLDRAGNQPQHF. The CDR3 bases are TGTGCCAGCAGCCTGGACAGGGCGGGCAATCAGCCCCAGCATTTT.

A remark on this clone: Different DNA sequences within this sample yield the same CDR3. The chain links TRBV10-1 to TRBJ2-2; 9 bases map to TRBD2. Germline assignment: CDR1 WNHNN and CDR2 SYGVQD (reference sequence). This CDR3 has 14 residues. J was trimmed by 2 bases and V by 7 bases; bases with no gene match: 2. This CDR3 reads CASTAGGNTGELFF. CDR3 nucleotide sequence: TGCGCCAGCACAGCGGGGGGAAACACCGGGGAGCTGTTTTTT.

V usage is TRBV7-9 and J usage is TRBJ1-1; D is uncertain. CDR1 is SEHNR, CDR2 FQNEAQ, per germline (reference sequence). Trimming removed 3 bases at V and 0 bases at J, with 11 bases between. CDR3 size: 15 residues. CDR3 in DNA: TGTGCCAGCAGCTTTTTGGCAGGTTTGAACACTGAAGCTTTCTTT. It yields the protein CASSFLAGLNTEAFF.

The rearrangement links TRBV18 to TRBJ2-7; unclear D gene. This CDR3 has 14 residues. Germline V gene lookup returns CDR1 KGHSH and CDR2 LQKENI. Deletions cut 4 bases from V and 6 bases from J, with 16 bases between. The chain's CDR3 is CASSHTTRYGEQYF. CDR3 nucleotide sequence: TGTGCCAGCTCACACACGACACGATACGGCGAGCAGTACTTC. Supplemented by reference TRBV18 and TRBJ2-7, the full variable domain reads NAGVMQNPRHLVRRRGQEARLRCSPMKGHSHVYWYRQLPEEGLKFMVYLQKENIIDESGMPKERFSAEFPKEGPSILRIQQVVRGDSAAYFCASSHTTRYGEQYFGPGTRLTVT.

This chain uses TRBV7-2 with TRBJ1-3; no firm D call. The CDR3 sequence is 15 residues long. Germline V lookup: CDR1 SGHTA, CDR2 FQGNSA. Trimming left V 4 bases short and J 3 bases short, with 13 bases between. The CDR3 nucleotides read TGTGCCAGCAGCTCTATTCCTCTAGGTGGAAACACCATATATTTT. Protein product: CASSSIPLGGNTIYF. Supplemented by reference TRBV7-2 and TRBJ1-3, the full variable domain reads GAGVSQSPSNKVTEKGKDVELRCDPISGHTALYWYRQSLGQGLEFLIYFQGNSAPDKSGLPSDRFSAERTGGSVSTLTIQRTQQEDSAVYLCASSSIPLGGNTIYFGEGSWLTVV.

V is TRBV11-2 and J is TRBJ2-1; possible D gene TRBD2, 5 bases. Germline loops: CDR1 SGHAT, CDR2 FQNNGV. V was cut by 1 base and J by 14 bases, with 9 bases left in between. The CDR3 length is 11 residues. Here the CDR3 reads CASSLGEFKFF. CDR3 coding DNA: TGTGCCAGCAGCTTAGGGGAGTTTAAGTTCTTC.

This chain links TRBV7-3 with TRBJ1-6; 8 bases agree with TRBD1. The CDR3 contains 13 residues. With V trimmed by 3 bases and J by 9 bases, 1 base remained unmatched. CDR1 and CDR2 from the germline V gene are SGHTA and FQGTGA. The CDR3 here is CASSFDRGSPLHF. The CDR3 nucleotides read TGTGCCAGCAGCTTCGACAGGGGTTCACCCCTCCACTTT.

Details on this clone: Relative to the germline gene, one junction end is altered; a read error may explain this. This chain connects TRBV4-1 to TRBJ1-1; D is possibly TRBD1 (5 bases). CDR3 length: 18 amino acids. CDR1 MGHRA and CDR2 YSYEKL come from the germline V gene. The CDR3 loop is CASRQGAGNPTMNTEAFF. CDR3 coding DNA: TGCGCCAGCAGACAAGGGGCAGGGAATCCCACCATGAACACTGAAGCTTTCTTT.

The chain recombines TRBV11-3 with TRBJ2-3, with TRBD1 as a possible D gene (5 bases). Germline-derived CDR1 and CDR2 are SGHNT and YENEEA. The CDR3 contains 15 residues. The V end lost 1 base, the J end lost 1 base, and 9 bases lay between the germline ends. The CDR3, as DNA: TGTGCCAGCAGCTTAGTTGGGGCCGGCACAGATACGCAGTATTTT. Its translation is CASSLVGAGTDTQYF.

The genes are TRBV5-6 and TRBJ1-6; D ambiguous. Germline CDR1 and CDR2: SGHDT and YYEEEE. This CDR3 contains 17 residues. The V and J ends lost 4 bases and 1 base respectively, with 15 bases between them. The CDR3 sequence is CASSRLGSGSYNSPLHF. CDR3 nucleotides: TGTGCCAGCAGCCGTCTTGGTAGCGGGTCCTATAATTCACCCCTCCACTTT.

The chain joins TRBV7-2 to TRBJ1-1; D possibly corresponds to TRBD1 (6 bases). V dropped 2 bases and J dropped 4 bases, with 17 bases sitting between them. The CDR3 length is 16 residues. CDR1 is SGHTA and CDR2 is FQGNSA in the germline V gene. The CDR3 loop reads CASSLSGGRGITEAFF. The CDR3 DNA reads TGTGCCAGCAGCTTATCTGGGGGGCGGGGGATCACTGAAGCTTTCTTT.